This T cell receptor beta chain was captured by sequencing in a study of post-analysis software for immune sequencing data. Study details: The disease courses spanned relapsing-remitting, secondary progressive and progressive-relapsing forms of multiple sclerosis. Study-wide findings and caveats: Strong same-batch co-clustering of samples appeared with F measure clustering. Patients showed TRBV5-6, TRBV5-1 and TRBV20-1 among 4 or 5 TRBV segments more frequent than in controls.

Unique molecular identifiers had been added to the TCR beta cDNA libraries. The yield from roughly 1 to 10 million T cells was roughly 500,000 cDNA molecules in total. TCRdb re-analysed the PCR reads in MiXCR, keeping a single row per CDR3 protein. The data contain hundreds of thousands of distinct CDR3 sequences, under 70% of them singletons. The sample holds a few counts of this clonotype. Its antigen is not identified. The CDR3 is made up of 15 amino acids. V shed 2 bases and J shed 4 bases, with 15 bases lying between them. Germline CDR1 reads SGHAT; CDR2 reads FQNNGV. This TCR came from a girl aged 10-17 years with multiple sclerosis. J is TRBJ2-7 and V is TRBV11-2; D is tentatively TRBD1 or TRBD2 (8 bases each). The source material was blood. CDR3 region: CASSLLAGQEYEQYF. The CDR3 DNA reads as TGTGCCAGCAGCTTATTAGCGGGACAGGAATACGAGCAGTACTTC.